This T cell receptor beta chain was obtained from a study of vaccination effects on CD4 cells after COVID-19. On the study more broadly: The second dose preceded post-vaccine samples by a median of 72 days.

Sequencing used immunoSEQ multiplex PCR; TCRdb keeps in-frame clones, though not all of them. The table lists approximately 57,000 clones, around 73% of them singletons. Between days 9 and 10 of culture, CD4+ T cells were separated out. Participants were vaccinated with two doses of either the BNT162b2 or mRNA-1273 vaccine. The table lists this clone with a few counts. The antigen is unknown. General study points: Marked clonal contraction was seen in infection- and vaccine-induced clones late after vaccination.

This TCR derives from a human donor who received a COVID-19 vaccine. The sequenced sample was CD4+ T cells from PBMCs cultured without peptide, obtained after COVID-19 vaccination.

The CDR3 nucleotides are TGTGCCAGCAGGAACTCTGGGGCCAACGTCCTGACTTTC. The encoded protein is CASRNSGANVLTF. The chain recombines TRBV12-3 or TRBV12-4 with TRBJ2-6; D uncertain. The CDR3 spans 13 residues. The germline V and J ends were trimmed by 6 bases and 0 bases, with 3 bases remaining between them.